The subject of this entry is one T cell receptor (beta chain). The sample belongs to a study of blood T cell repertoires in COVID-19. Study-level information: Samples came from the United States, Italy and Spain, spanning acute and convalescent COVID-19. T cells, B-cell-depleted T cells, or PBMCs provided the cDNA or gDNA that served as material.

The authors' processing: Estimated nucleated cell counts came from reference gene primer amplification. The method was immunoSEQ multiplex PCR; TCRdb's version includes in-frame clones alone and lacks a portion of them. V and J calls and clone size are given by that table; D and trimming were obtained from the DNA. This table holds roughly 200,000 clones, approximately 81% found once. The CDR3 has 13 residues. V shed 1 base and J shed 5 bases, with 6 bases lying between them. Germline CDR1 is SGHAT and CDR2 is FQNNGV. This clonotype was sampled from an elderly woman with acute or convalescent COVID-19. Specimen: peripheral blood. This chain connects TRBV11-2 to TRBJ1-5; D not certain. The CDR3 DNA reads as TGTGCCAGCAGCTTAGCTCCTCATCAGCCCCAGCATTTT. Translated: CASSLAPHQPQHF.